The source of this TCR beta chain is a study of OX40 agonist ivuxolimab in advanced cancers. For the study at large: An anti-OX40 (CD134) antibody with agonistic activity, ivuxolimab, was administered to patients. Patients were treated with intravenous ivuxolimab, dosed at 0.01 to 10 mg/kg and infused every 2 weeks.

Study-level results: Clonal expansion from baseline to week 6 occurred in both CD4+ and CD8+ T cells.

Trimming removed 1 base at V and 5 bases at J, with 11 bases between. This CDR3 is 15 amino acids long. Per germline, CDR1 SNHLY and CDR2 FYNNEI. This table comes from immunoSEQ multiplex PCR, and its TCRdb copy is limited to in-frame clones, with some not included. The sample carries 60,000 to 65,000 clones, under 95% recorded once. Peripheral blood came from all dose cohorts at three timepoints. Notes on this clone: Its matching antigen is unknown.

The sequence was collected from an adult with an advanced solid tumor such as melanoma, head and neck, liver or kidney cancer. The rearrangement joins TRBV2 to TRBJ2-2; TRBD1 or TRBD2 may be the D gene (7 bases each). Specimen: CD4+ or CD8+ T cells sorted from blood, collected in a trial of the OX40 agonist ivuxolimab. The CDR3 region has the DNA TGTGCCAGCAGTGAAGGGCAGGGGGGGACCGGGGAGCTGTTTTTT. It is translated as CASSEGQGGTGELFF. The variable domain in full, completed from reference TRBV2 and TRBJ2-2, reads EPEVTQTPSHQVTQMGQEVILRCVPISNHLYFYWYRQILGQKVEFLVSFYNNEISEKSEIFDDQFSVERPDGSNFTLKIRSTKLEDSAMYFCASSEGQGGTGELFFGEGSRLTVL.